Included here is one T cell receptor (beta chain) sequence, with context. Its antigen is unknown. No base quality values were provided; no much bigger clone lies one nucleotide off. For TCRbeta CDR3 sequencing, genomic DNA from the sorted cells was extracted using the QIAGEN DNeasy Blood and Tissue Kit. High-throughput TCRbeta CDR3 sequencing, which included PCR amplification with bias correction and internal controls, was done commercially through immunoSEQ. Regarding the original processing steps: Unique productive TCRbeta sequences were defined by CDR3 nucleotide sequence where primers matched, and otherwise by CDR3 amino acid sequence together with Vbeta and Jbeta genes. A sequence counted as donor-reactive if, in CFSE-low cells, the sequence had a frequency of at least 0.01% and was expanded at least 5-fold compared with unstimulated cells. Jensen-Shannon divergence, calculated on the top 100 TCRbeta sequences ranked by frequency, was used to quantify repertoire divergence. For samples with multiple sequencing runs, sorting error was corrected in each run separately before the runs were combined. TCRdb carries this immuneACCESS record with in-frame sequences only. Its versions omit some clonotypes, under half of them owing to an unresolved V gene in the studies checked, with the rest unexplained. That table is the source of V, J and clone size, and D and trimming were worked out from the DNA. For this sample there are about 15,000 clones; around 53% appear just once. The top ten hold 3% to 3.5% of the sample.

This entry is derived from a study of Tregs in tolerant kidney transplant recipients (dated by TCRdb to the late 2010s). Study-level background: Related donors were used in the transplants with nonmyeloablative bone marrow transplantation, and mixed chimerism was transient in the human trials. The study applied TCRbeta sequencing to find donor-specific regulatory T cells before combined kidney and bone marrow transplantation and then followed those same cells after transplant.

Points the paper makes about the study in general: The study was limited by small patient numbers, and the findings need validation in larger populations and under other immunosuppression protocols. For some patients, the PCR primers changed as time went on, which meant samples from those patients could not be compared with one another at the nucleotide level. Expanding Tregs with activated donor B cells appeared to identify the most biologically relevant and donor-specific TCRbeta repertoire. Biological reproducibility was not examined directly, but technical replication error appeared to be minimal. Donor-specific Treg expansion exceeded global Treg expansion in tolerant patients, suggesting antigen-driven rather than nonspecific expansion.

This specimen's time point label, per the study, means: blood sample drawn before combined kidney and bone marrow transplant. For bulk CFSE mixed lymphocyte reactions, CFSE-labeled recipient PBMCs were cocultured for roughly 6 days with irradiated donor PBMCs, after which the cells were stained for CD3/CD4/CD8 and FACS-sorted. The patients were a few recipients of combined kidney and bone marrow transplants from the ITN036ST trial, and samples were available only from these trial subjects. Healthy control blood was processed to PBMCs by Ficoll density gradient and cryopreserved, and patient PBMCs were collected before and after transplant. Deletion took 4 bases off V and 3 bases off J, with a span of 13 bases between the germline ends. The CDR3 goes from the cysteine to the phenylalanine over 15 residues. Solely the CDR3 DNA is kept, with 45 bases framed from the first base. CDR1 SGHRS and CDR2 YFSETQ are derived from the germline V gene.

The sequence derives from a human patient who received a combined kidney and bone marrow transplant. The rearrangement combines TRBV5-1 with TRBJ1-4; too little of a D gene remains to name it. Material: CD4+ T cells from blood cultured with allogeneic cells, obtained before the transplant. The CDR3 protein sequence reads: CASSPGGNPNEKLFF. The sequenced DNA is TGCGCCAGCAGCCCGGGAGGAAACCCTAATGAAAAACTGTTTTTT.